The TCR beta chain described here comes from a study of cytomegalovirus exposure and HLA in healthy donors (dated by TCRdb to about 2017). Background for the entire study: An earlier analysis of approximately 640 of the donors reported 250 to 300 Gb of sequence data and roughly 100 million unique TCR beta sequences from 190 million or so T cells. An early release covering 550 to 700 HLA-typed donors comprised 250 to 350 gigabases of sequencing data and around 86 million unique TCR sequences. Among the approximately 420 genotyped donors, roughly 80% belonged to the genetic ancestry cluster associated with self-reported Caucasian donors. The study aimed to test whether signatures of past pathogen exposure could be identified by cataloging public T cell receptors. The T cell repertoires of around 670 subjects were profiled by immunosequencing and related to cytomegalovirus serostatus. Along with the roughly 710-subject first cohort, a separate validation cohort of over a hundred different subjects was used. High-throughput TCR immunosequencing, statistical association of individual TCRs with disease status, and machine learning were combined to predict cytomegalovirus infection status. To study patterns of TCR occurrence, a later analysis re-analyzed previously published TCR beta repertoires from around 660 donors and added high-resolution HLA genotyping. Rather than drawing on any new phenotypic data, the later analysis identified candidate immune exposures from TCR beta sequences and the way those sequences occurred across donors. In an earlier analysis of over 550 of the donors, high-throughput TCR beta sequencing was used to judge whether each TCR beta V gene segment behaved as functional or pseudogenic. Donor age, sex, ethnicity and CMV serostatus were compiled together with the repertoire data. Genome-wide SNP genotypes for about three fifths of the roughly 700 donors were used in a later genetic analysis, which treated that subset as a discovery cohort. All discovery cohort repertoires had been generated using a single sequencing platform. HLA typing covered class I and class II loci at four-digit resolution. Typing coverage varied by locus: roughly 629-640 donors for A, B, C, DRB1 and DQB1; approximately 560 for DQA1; about 600 for DPA1; roughly 470 for DPB1. Four to six DR-DQ haplotypes were handled as single units for association and clustering, since linkage in the cohort was strong. Among a few hundred genotyped donors of the cohort, an average of about 240,000 unique TCR beta nucleotide sequences were sequenced per donor, around 20% of them non-productive.

V was cut back by 1 base and J by 8 bases, leaving a gap of 8 bases between them. The CDR3 starts with the cysteine, ends with the phenylalanine, and has 11 residues. Just the 33-base CDR3 DNA is kept, in frame starting at base 1. The germline V gene (reference sequence) sets CDR1 to DFQATT and CDR2 to SNEGSKA. Libraries were constructed by the immunoSEQ multiplex PCR assay. The multiplex PCR relied on a mix of 60 forward primers for TCR Vbeta segments and 13 reverse primers for TCR Jbeta segments. Amplification of the CDR3 region of rearranged TCR beta genes was performed with a multiplex PCR assay on genomic DNA. Amplified TCR beta libraries were sequenced as 87-base-pair reads on the Illumina HiSeq System. Regarding the original processing steps: In a later analysis, approximately 74 million unique TCR beta chains were counted across the approximately 620 repertoires, and roughly 9.9 million of these chains were shared by at least two donors. To remove PCR and sequencing errors, raw reads were error-corrected and collapsed into unique sequences using a nearest-neighbor algorithm that merged closely related sequences. CDR3 sequences were aligned to IMGT reference sequences to assign V, D and J gene segments. For a sequence to be retained, a match of at least six nucleotides was required to both a V gene segment and a J gene segment. A rearrangement counted as productive if the CDR3 had no stop codons and remained in frame with V and J, and every other rearrangement counted as non-productive. CDR3 was defined according to IMGT convention as the region running from the second conserved V-encoded cysteine to the conserved J-encoded phenylalanine. Sequences without an unambiguous match to a single V gene segment were excluded from the earlier analysis of approximately 560 of the donors. An earlier analysis of 500 to 600 of the donors classified V segments as functional when productive rearrangements were above 56.7% and as segregating when the standard deviation between donors was above 5%. A statistical classification framework was built for diagnosing cytomegalovirus status from the catalog of TCR beta chain sequences. In a later analysis, V and J genes were assigned by comparing TCR nucleotide sequences against IMGT/GENE-DB human TR gene sequences. The TCRdist pipeline was used in a later analysis to assign CDR3 sequences and most-parsimonious VDJ recombination scenarios. In a later analysis, each TCR beta chain was defined by its CDR3 amino acid sequence together with its V-gene family, and reads without a unique V-gene family were excluded. A later analysis removed over 500 highly shared, low-generation-probability nucleotide sequences to deal with suspected cross-contamination and a sequencing artifact. In a later analysis, a clonal expansion index for each public chain was calculated from normalized within-repertoire ranks of inferred template counts. In a later analysis, generation probabilities were computed with a VDJ recombination model fitted to out-of-frame rearrangements, and the resulting probabilities were checked against IGoR. In a later analysis, TCR-TCR, TCR-HLA and TCR-CMV co-occurrence was scored with hypergeometric tests, and a repertoire-size bias correction was applied to TCR pairs. To estimate false discovery rates, a later analysis permuted the HLA or CMV assignments 20 times. In a later analysis, co-occurring TCRs were grouped using DBSCAN, and TCRdist sequence similarity was added for clustering within HLA-allele-positive subsets. For co-occurrence clustering, repertoires with fewer than 30,000 or more than 120,000 public chains were excluded, along with roughly 5 repertoires with anomalous nucleotide sharing. The immuneACCESS repertoire file appears here via TCRdb, limited to in-frame rearrangements. These files lack a portion of the clones; in checked studies, under half of the deficit traces to unresolved V genes, and the cause of the others is not known. The D gene and trimming were derived from the DNA, and the V and J assignments and clone size from that table. The sample profile shows nearly 200,000 clones; about 87% of them were found once. The ten largest clones add up to over 1% of the sample.

The paper as a whole reports these results and caveats: In a later genetic analysis, fewer N-insertions in productive TCRs were reported among donors in an Asian-associated ancestry cluster than the approximately 670-donor mean. Sequencing depth was assumed to be roughly uniform across donors in the presence/absence analyses, though that assumption may not hold. A cluster of highly shared sequence variants was judged likely to be a technical artifact of the sequencing pipeline. Because counts were too low, 15 or so rarely observed V segments, including chromosome 9 orphons, were excluded from the earlier analysis of 587 of the donors. Compared with equally common non-associated chains, HLA-associated TCR beta chains in a later analysis were more clonally expanded and had lower generation probabilities. At a false discovery rate of 0.05, a later analysis linked 15,000 to 20,000 TCR beta sequences to specific HLA alleles. It was suggested by the authors that the approach could potentially be generalized to other disease states and immunological phenotypes. Most TCR sequences were seen in very few donors, while some public TCRs were found in many individuals. Because HLA typing was unavailable for some donors at each locus, only the typed subset was used in association tests. An earlier analysis of 587 of the donors showed that most TCR beta V segments appeared in productive rearrangements either about 87% or about 30% of the time, which broadly matched IMGT annotations. In this cohort, only TCR beta chains were sequenced, and detectable features were limited by the absence of alpha or paired-chain data. A few of the identified cytomegalovirus-associated TCR beta chains were confirmed in vitro to be specific for cytomegalovirus antigens. CMV serostatus was the only immune exposure information available for the cohort. Linkage disequilibrium might explain the correlated functional status among segregating V segments, but an unknown experimental factor could not be excluded. When HLA alleles, especially DR and DQ, strongly co-occurred, TCR associations were difficult to assign to individual alleles. A later analysis found that most CMV-associated TCR beta chains appeared HLA-restricted, with HLA associations seemingly driven largely by CMV exposure. Some IMGT-functional V segments, including TRBV6-2 and TRBV6-3, could not be distinguished by the 87-base-pair reads and were therefore excluded. Cytomegalovirus status was reported to be diagnosed by the classifier with high specificity and sensitivity in both the original and validation cohorts. A further reported finding was that TCR beta sequences accurately predicted the HLA-A and HLA-B alleles for most subjects in the first cohort. According to a later analysis, TCR association rates differed among HLA loci, with DRB1 alleles showing the most associated TCRs and HLA-C alleles showing the fewest. A total of fewer than 200 TCR beta chains were listed by the study as associated with cytomegalovirus. A later genetic analysis associated a missense DCLRE1C variant with V-gene and J-gene trimming of TCR beta chains, and an independent cohort replicated the association. A later analysis reported that several top co-occurrence clusters appeared linked to parvovirus B19, influenza, CMV and Epstein-Barr virus.

The cohort was made up of approximately 700 healthy bone marrow donors. Cohort members were all nominally healthy when sampled, although unrecorded immune exposures were likely present. The donor was CMV seronegative and belonged to the group of 352 seronegative cohort members. A peripheral blood sample was collected from each donor, and TCR beta sequencing was performed on peripheral blood mononuclear cells. The Qiagen DNeasy Blood Extraction Kit was used to extract genomic DNA from the blood cell samples. This clone has more than one count but fewer than ten. Its antigen is unknown. Base qualities are not recorded, but no much larger clone differs from it by a single base.

Material: PBMCs. This sequence originates from a young man in good health and CMV-seronegative. This sequence uses TRBV20-1 and TRBJ1-1, and the D gene may be TRBD1, 5 bases matching. DNA sequence: TGCAGTGCTAGAGGGGGGGGAGAAGCTTTCTTT. It is translated as CSARGGGEAFF.